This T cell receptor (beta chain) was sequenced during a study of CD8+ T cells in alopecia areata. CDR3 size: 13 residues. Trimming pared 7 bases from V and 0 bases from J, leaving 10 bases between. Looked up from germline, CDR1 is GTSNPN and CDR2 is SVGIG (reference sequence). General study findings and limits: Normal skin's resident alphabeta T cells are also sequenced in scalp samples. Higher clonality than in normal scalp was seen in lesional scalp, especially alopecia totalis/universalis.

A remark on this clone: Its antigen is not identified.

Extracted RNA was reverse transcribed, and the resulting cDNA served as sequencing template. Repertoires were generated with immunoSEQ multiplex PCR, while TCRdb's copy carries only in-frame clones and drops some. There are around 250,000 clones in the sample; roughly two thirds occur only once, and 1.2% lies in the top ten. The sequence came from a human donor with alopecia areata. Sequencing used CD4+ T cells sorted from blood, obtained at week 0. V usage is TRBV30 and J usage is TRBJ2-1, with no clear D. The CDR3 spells CASSPSSYNEQFF. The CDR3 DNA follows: TGTGCCTCCAGCCCGAGCTCCTACAATGAGCAGTTCTTC.